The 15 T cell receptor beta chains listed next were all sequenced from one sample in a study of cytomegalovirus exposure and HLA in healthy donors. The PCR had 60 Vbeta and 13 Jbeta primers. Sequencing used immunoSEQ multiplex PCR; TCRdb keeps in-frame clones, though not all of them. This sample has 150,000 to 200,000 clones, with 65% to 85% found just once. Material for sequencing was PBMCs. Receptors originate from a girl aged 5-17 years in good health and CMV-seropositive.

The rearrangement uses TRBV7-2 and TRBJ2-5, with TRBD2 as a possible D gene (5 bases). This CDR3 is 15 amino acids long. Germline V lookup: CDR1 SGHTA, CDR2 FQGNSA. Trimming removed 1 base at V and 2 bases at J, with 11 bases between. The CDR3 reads CASSLEYGIQETQYF. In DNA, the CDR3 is TGTGCCAGCAGCTTAGAGTACGGGATTCAAGAGACCCAGTACTTC.

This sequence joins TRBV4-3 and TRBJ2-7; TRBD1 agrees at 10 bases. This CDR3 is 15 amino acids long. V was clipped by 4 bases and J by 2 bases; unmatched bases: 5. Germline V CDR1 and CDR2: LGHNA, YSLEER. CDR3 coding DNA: TGCGCCAGCAGCCGGGAAGACAGGGGGCCCTACGAGCAGTACTTC. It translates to CASSREDRGPYEQYF.

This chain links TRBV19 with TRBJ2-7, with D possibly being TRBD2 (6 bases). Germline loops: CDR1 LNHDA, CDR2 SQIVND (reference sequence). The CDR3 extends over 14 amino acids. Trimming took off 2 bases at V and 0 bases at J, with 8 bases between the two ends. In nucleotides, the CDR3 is TGTGCCAGTAGTATAACTAGCACCTCCTACGAGCAGTACTTC. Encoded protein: CASSITSTSYEQYF.

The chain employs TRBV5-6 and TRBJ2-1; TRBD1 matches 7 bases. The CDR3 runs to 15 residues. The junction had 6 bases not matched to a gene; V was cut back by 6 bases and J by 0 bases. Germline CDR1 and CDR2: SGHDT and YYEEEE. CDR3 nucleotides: TGTGCCAGCATGCAGGGGGTCAGCTCCTACAATGAGCAGTTCTTC. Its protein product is CASMQGVSSYNEQFF.

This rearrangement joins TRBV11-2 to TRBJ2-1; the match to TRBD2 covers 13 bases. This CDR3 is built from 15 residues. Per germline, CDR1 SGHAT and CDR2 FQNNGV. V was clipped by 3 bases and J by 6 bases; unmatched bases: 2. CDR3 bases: TGTGCCAGCAGCTTGGGGACTAGCGGGGCCAATGAGCAGTTCTTC. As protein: CASSLGTSGANEQFF.

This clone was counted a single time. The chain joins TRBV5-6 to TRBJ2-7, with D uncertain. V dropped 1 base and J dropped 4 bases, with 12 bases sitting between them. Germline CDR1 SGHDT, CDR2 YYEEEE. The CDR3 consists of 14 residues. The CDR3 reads CASSLSLTRYEQYF. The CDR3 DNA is TGTGCCAGCAGCTTGAGTTTGACGCGGTACGAGCAGTACTTC.

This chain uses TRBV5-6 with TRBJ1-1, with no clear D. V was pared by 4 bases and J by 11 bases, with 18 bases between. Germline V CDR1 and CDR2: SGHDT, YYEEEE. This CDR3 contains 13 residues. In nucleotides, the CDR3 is TGTGCCAGCAGCCCGACCGGGGTGGGTGGCGCTTTCTTT. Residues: CASSPTGVGGAFF.

The CDR3 loop is CASSPTPGNIQYF. The CDR3 region has the DNA TGTGCCAGCAGCCCGACGCCGGGAAACATTCAGTACTTC. The V call is TRBV11-2, the J call TRBJ2-4; D gene ambiguous. This CDR3 is built from 13 residues. Germline V gene lookup returns CDR1 SGHAT and CDR2 FQNNGV. The V and J ends lost 5 bases and 6 bases respectively, with 11 bases between them.

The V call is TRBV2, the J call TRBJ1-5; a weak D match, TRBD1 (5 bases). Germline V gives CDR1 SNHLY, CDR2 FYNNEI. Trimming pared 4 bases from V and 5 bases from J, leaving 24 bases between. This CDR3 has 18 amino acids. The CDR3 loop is CASSGALLTVVLDQPQHF. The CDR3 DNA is TGTGCCAGCAGTGGAGCCTTATTGACAGTGGTCCTCGATCAGCCCCAGCATTTT.

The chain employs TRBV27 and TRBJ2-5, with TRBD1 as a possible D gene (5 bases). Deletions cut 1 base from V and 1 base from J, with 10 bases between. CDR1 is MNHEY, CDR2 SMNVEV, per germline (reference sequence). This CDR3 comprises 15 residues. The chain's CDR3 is CASSLYGAGQETQYF. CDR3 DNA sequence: TGTGCCAGCAGTTTATATGGGGCAGGCCAAGAGACCCAGTACTTC.

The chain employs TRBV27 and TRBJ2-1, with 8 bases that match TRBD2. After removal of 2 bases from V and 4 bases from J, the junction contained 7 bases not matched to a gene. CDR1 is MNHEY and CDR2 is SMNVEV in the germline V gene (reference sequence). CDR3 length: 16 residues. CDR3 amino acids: CASSLVRTSLYNEQFF. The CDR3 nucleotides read TGTGCCAGCAGTTTAGTAAGGACTAGCCTATACAATGAGCAGTTCTTC.

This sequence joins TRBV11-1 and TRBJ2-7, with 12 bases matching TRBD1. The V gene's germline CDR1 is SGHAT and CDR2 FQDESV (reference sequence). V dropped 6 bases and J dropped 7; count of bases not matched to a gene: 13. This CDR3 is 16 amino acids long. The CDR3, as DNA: TGTGCCAGCAGGCAGAGGGACAGGGGGCGACGGAGGGAGCAGTACTTC. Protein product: CASRQRDRGRRREQYF.

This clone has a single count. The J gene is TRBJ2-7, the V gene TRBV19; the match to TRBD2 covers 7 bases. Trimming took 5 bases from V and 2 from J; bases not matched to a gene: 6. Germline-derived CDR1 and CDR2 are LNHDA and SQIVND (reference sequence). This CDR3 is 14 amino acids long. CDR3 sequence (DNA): TGTGCCAGTAGTGTGGTAGCGGGTACCTACGAGCAGTACTTC. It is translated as CASSVVAGTYEQYF.

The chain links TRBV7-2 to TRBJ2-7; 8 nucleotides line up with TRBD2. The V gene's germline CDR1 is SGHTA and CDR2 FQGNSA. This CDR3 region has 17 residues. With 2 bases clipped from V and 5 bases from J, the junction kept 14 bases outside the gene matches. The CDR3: CASSLPGLIARGDEQYF. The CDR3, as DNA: TGTGCCAGCAGCTTACCGGGACTAATAGCGCGGGGGGACGAGCAGTACTTC.

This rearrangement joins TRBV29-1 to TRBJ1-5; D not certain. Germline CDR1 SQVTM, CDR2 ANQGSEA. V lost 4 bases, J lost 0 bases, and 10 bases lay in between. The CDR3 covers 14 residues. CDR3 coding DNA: TGCAGCGTTGGGGCAGATAATAGCAATCAGCCCCAGCATTTT. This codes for CSVGADNSNQPQHF. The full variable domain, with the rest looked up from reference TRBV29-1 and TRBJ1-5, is SAVISQKPSRDICQRGTSLTIQCQVDSQVTMMFWYRQQPGQSLTLIATANQGSEATYESGFVIDKFPISRPNLTFSTLTVSNMSPEDSSIYLCSVGADNSNQPQHFGDGTRLSIL.